This TCR beta chain was retrieved from a study of somatic mutations in cytotoxic T cells in rheumatoid arthritis (dated by TCRdb to between 2016 and 2019). Study-wide context: Patient peripheral blood (30 ml EDTA) was drawn right after diagnosis and before any treatment started. TCRB deep sequencing was performed for approximately 60 rheumatoid arthritis patients and 15 to 20 healthy controls. In newly diagnosed rheumatoid arthritis without treatment, the study examined if expanded CD8+ T-cell clones harbor somatic mutations, relying on TCRB deep sequencing to characterize clonality. Sorted V beta1+ cells also underwent TCRB sequencing, and some V beta antibody-stained T-cell populations were flow-sorted at nearly 100% purity on a FACSAria II or Sony SH800. Median age was essentially the same in the patient group and the control group. Paper-wide results and their limitations: There was no significant difference in CD8+ T-cell clonality between rheumatoid arthritis patients and age-matched healthy controls. The largest CD8+ clone made up more than 20% of CD8+ cells in about an eighth of the roughly 60 patients, and blood and synovial fluid shared several identical CD8+ TCRB sequences. The slight TRBV07 underrepresentation in patients was not adjusted for multiple comparisons. The antigen targets of the expanded CD8+ clones were unknown, and absence from virus-specific databases did not rule out viral specificity. Healthy controls showed no age-related increase in CD8+ clonality, whereas patients did (Spearman r of about 0.53).

CD4+ and CD8+ cells were isolated by positive magnetic bead selection on an AutoMACS, and purity was checked by flow cytometry. Clonal expansions were first screened by flow cytometry with a TCR V beta antibody panel, then characterized by TCRB deep sequencing of sorted CD8+ fractions. Ficoll-Paque PLUS density gradient separation was used to isolate peripheral blood mononuclear cells. DNA was extracted from CD4-enriched, CD8-enriched or PBMC samples with Nucleospin Tissue or Tissue XS kits and quantified with a Qubit 2.0 fluorometer. Genomic DNA underwent TCRB CDR3 sequencing using the immunoSEQ assay. Processing in the source paper ran as follows. Patient CD8+ clones larger than 1% were compared against published virus-specific TCRB sequences, and only a few matched. Only productive TCRB rearrangements were included in the analyses. Clonality was expressed as a Shannon entropy-based productive clonality index, with each clone defined by a unique TCRB CDR3 sequence. To calculate repertoire overlap between two samples, the template counts of each clone were considered relative to each sample's total templates. Flow cytometry-measured V-gene usage correlated with V-gene usage from TCRB sequencing, with a Spearman r of around 0.6. What TCRdb holds here is the immuneACCESS table cut down to in-frame rearrangements. Part of the clones is not present; checked against another copy, under half of the missing clones reflect an unresolved V gene, and the others are unexplained. The V and J calls and the clone size are those of that table, but D and trimming were determined from the DNA. Here the sample has about 7,000 clones; roughly 82% occur a single time. The ten largest clones add up to 15% to 19% of the sample.

From the cysteine up to the phenylalanine, the CDR3 has a length of 15 residues. Just the 45-base CDR3 DNA is kept, in frame starting at base 1. V loses 1 base at its end and J loses 4 bases; junction bases beyond the gene matches: 5. Sequences LNHNV (CDR1) and YYDKDF (CDR2) are obtained from the germline V gene (reference sequence). A word on this clone: Its cognate antigen has yet to be identified. Per-base qualities were not stored, and no clone one base away is much larger.

The specimen sequenced was CD8+ T cells sorted from blood. The V and J genes are TRBV15 and TRBJ1-1; TRBD1 lines up with 8 middle nucleotides. The TCR sequence derives from an adult with rheumatoid arthritis. The CDR3 protein sequence reads: CATSRGTGRVTEAFF. In nucleotide form, the sequence is TGTGCCACCAGCAGAGGGACAGGGCGGGTCACTGAAGCTTTCTTT.